The next 8 T cell receptor beta chains were all read from a single sample in a study of shared clonotypes between healthy human individuals. Sequenced by immunoSEQ multiplex PCR; TCRdb stores in-frame clones only, minus some. The sample lists 2.3 million or so clones, over 90% occurring once. The sample consisted of naive CD4+ T cells from PBMCs. Specified subset: CD45RA+ positively selected. The receptors shown here come from a man aged 18 to 35 in good health. Some clones in this sample may be carry-over from other donors' samples.

The chain carries TRBV10-3 and TRBJ1-1; TRBD1 is a possible D gene (6 bases). V lost 2 bases, J lost 10 bases, and 14 bases lay in between. Per germline, CDR1 ENHRY and CDR2 SYGVKD. The CDR3 has 13 residues. The CDR3 reads CAISENQGMRAFF. The CDR3 nucleotides are TGTGCCATCAGTGAGAACCAGGGGATGAGAGCTTTCTTT.

The chain links TRBV2 to TRBJ1-2; 9 nucleotides match TRBD1. CDR3 size: 13 residues. J was trimmed by 8 bases and V by 6 bases; bases with no gene match: 7. Germline CDR1 reads SNHLY; CDR2 reads FYNNEI. The CDR3 DNA follows: TGTGCCAGCAGCCAGACAGGGGGTCCGGGCTACACCTTC. Translating gives CASSQTGGPGYTF.

The chain couples TRBV6-6 to TRBJ1-5, with TRBD1 identical over 9 bases. V gave up 2 bases and J gave up 6 bases; unmatched junction bases: 8. Per the germline V gene, CDR1 is MNHNY and CDR2 is SVGAGI (reference sequence). This CDR3 has 16 amino acids. The CDR3 here is CASSYATGTGIQPQHF. The CDR3 DNA reads TGTGCCAGCAGTTACGCTACCGGGACAGGGATTCAGCCCCAGCATTTT.

The rearrangement joins TRBV6-6 to TRBJ2-5; D is perhaps TRBD1 (6 bases). Trimming took off 6 bases at V and 5 bases at J, with 13 bases between the two ends. CDR1 and CDR2 (germline): MNHNY, SVGAGI (reference sequence). The length of the CDR3 is 13 residues. CDR3 protein: CASRQGGRETQYF. CDR3 sequence (DNA): TGTGCCAGCAGACAAGGGGGTCGCGAGACCCAGTACTTC.

The sample holds one count of this clone. This chain links TRBV5-1 with TRBJ2-1, with 9 bases fitting TRBD1. V lost 4 bases and J lost 2; bases outside the gene matches: 10. Germline V gene data show CDR1 as SGHRS and CDR2 as YFSETQ. This CDR3 comprises 17 residues. CDR3 in DNA: TGCGCCAGCAGCACGGTAATGACAGGGGGGACCTACAATGAGCAGTTCTTC. It is translated as CASSTVMTGGTYNEQFF. The full variable domain, completed using reference TRBV5-1 and TRBJ2-1, is KAGVTQTPRYLIKTRGQQVTLSCSPISGHRSVSWYQQTPGQGLQFLFEYFSETQRNKGNFPGRFSGRQFSNSRSEMNVSTLELGDSALYLCASSTVMTGGTYNEQFFGPGTRLTVL.

The CDR3 sequence is CASSPLGGYEQFF. CDR3 DNA sequence: TGTGCCAGCAGTCCCCTAGGGGGCTATGAGCAGTTCTTC. The chain is built from TRBV28 and TRBJ2-1; TRBD1 matches at 7 bases. V shed 5 bases, J shed 8 bases, and the junction held 6 bases outside the gene matches. CDR1 MDHEN and CDR2 SYDVKM come from the germline V gene. The CDR3 extends over 13 amino acids.

This chain joins TRBV4-1 and TRBJ2-7, with 11 bases identical to TRBD2. Germline assignment: CDR1 MGHRA and CDR2 YSYEKL. This CDR3 has 15 residues. The ends lost 3 bases at V and 4 bases at J; junction bases unmatched: 5. As DNA, the CDR3 is TGCGCCAGCAGCCACGGGACTAGCGGAATTTACGAGCAGTACTTC. Translation gives CASSHGTSGIYEQYF.

V gene TRBV4-1 combines with J gene TRBJ1-2; 10 bases are shared with TRBD1. Losses at the gene ends were 4 bases for V and 7 bases for J; bases not matched to a gene: 6. From germline, CDR1 is MGHRA and CDR2 YSYEKL. The CDR3 covers 14 residues. CDR3 protein: CASSPRDRGIGYTF. CDR3 coding DNA: TGCGCCAGCAGCCCCCGGGACAGGGGTATTGGCTACACCTTC.